The next 19 T cell receptor beta chains were all read from a single sample in a study. TCRdb used MiXCR to reprocess the RT-PCR reads, holding one entry per CDR3 protein. The sample yields about 680,000 distinct CDR3 sequences, around 14% seen once. Sequenced: memory CD4+ T cells from blood. These receptors were obtained from a female donor in good health, serving as a healthy control.

The V gene is TRBV25-1, the J gene TRBJ1-1; D ambiguous. Deletions cut 5 bases from V and 10 bases from J, with 20 bases between. From germline, CDR1 is MGHDK and CDR2 SYGVNS. The CDR3 has 14 amino acids. The CDR3 loop is CASSPSIQNRGAFF. The CDR3 DNA follows: TGTGCCAGCAGTCCGTCCATACAGAACCGGGGAGCTTTCTTT.

This clonotype was found a few times. The CDR3, as DNA: TGTGCCATCAGTTGGACAGGGGTAGGCTACAATGAGCAGTTCTTC. It is translated as CAISWTGVGYNEQFF. The rearrangement joins TRBV10-3 to TRBJ2-1; 9 bases fit TRBD1. From germline, CDR1 is ENHRY and CDR2 SYGVKD. V trimming: 5 bases; J trimming: 3 bases; junction bases outside the gene matches: 5. This CDR3 is built from 15 residues.

The rearrangement joins TRBV7-9 to TRBJ2-1; either TRBD1 or TRBD2 may supply D (6 bases each). The CDR3 is 14 amino acids. Germline V gene lookup returns CDR1 SEHNR and CDR2 FQNEAQ (reference sequence). V shed 0 bases and J shed 10 bases, with 13 bases lying between them. The CDR3 region has the DNA TGTGCCAGCAGCTTAGCGGGGGGCGCGGTGGAGCAGTTCTTC. It codes for CASSLAGGAVEQFF.

This chain links TRBV24-1 with TRBJ2-1, with TRBD2 matching over 13 bases. Trimming took 2 bases from V and 10 from J; bases not matched to a gene: 10. The CDR3 consists of 17 residues. The V gene's germline CDR1 is KGHDR and CDR2 SFDVKD. CDR3 sequence: CATSDSTSGGFSWEQFF. The CDR3 nucleotides are TGTGCCACCAGTGATTCGACTAGCGGGGGGTTTTCTTGGGAGCAGTTCTTC.

J is TRBJ2-7 and V is TRBV20-1, with 8 bases matching TRBD1. This CDR3 is built from 13 residues. The V segment lost 6 bases and the J segment 1 base; nucleotides outside the gene matches: 5. Per the germline V gene, CDR1 is DFQATT and CDR2 is SNEGSKA (reference sequence). This CDR3 is CSARDRLSYEQYF. The CDR3, as DNA: TGCAGTGCCCGGGACAGGCTATCCTACGAGCAGTACTTC.

The chain uses TRBV9 and TRBJ2-1; 10 bases fit TRBD2. The CDR3 is 15 amino acids. Germline V gene lookup returns CDR1 SGDLS and CDR2 YYNGEE. J gave up 9 bases and V 0 bases, and 6 bases lay outside the gene matches. The CDR3 DNA reads as TGTGCCAGCAGCGTAGCTCTAGCGGGGGCTCGTGAGCAGTTCTTC. It is translated as CASSVALAGAREQFF.

This chain connects TRBV6-5 to TRBJ1-4; 8 positions agree with TRBD1. This CDR3 has 19 amino acids. V lost 3 bases, J lost 4 bases, and 16 bases stayed unmatched. Germline V lookup: CDR1 MNHEY, CDR2 SVGAGI. CDR3 sequence (DNA): TGTGCCAGCAGTTATCGGCCAGGGGGCCAGGGGTGGGTTAATGAAAAACTGTTTTTT. Its protein product is CASSYRPGGQGWVNEKLFF.

This clonotype was seen a few times. The chain couples TRBV7-6 to TRBJ1-6; 9 nucleotides align to TRBD1. This CDR3 has 17 amino acids. V dropped 2 bases and J dropped 7; count of bases not matched to a gene: 9. CDR1 and CDR2 (germline): SGHVS, FNYEAQ. CDR3 sequence: CASSLTAGTGNNSPLHF. The CDR3 DNA follows: TGTGCCAGCAGCTTAACAGCCGGGACAGGGAACAATTCACCCCTCCACTTT. Using reference TRBV7-6 and TRBJ1-6 for the parts outside the CDR3, the full variable domain is GAGVSQSPRYKVTKRGQDVALRCDPISGHVSLYWYRQALGQGPEFLTYFNYEAQQDKSGLPNDRFSAERPEGSISTLTIQRTEQRDSAMYRCASSLTAGTGNNSPLHFGNGTRLTVT.

Many counts were recorded for this clonotype. The V and J genes are TRBV24-1 and TRBJ1-6; 8 nucleotides line up with TRBD1. The CDR3 sequence is 17 residues long. V lost 4 bases, J lost 0 bases, and 4 bases stayed unmatched. Germline V gene lookup returns CDR1 KGHDR and CDR2 SFDVKD. As DNA, the CDR3 is TGTGCCACCAGTGAAAGGGACAGGAGCTCCTATAATTCACCCCTCCACTTT. This encodes CATSERDRSSYNSPLHF.

There are many counts of this clonotype. The chain carries TRBV6-5 and TRBJ2-7; TRBD1 might be the D (6 bases). CDR3 size: 13 residues. Per the germline V gene, CDR1 is MNHEY and CDR2 is SVGAGI. V lost 5 bases and J lost 4, with 12 bases in between. In DNA form, the CDR3 reads TGTGCCAGCAGTCTCATACAGGGTTACGAGCAGTACTTC. Translating it yields CASSLIQGYEQYF.

This clonotype turned up a few times. The CDR3 sequence: CASSPLATGELFF. CDR3 bases: TGTGCCAGCAGCCCTCTAGCGACCGGGGAGCTGTTTTTT. The chain links TRBV9 to TRBJ2-2; possibly TRBD2 for D (6 bases). The CDR3 is made up of 13 amino acids. Germline CDR1 reads SGDLS; CDR2 reads YYNGEE. Trimming stripped 4 bases from V and 5 bases from J, with 9 bases between.

The chain employs TRBV27 and TRBJ2-7; 8 bases align to TRBD1. Per germline, CDR1 MNHEY and CDR2 SMNVEV (reference sequence). J was trimmed by 4 bases and V by 5 bases; bases with no gene match: 7. CDR3 size: 14 residues. CDR3 sequence: CASSGAGGWYEQYF. The CDR3 nucleotides are TGTGCCAGCAGTGGAGCAGGGGGCTGGTACGAGCAGTACTTC.

The table lists this clonotype with many counts. The V gene is TRBV4-2, the J gene TRBJ2-3, with TRBD2 matching over 7 bases. V gave up 0 bases and J gave up 2 bases; unmatched junction bases: 8. The germline V gene encodes CDR1 LGHNA and CDR2 YNFKEQ. This CDR3 has 17 amino acids. DNA for the CDR3: TGTGCCAGCAGCCAAGATACGAAAGCGGGACTCACAGATACGCAGTATTTT. It yields the protein CASSQDTKAGLTDTQYF.

The chain joins TRBV10-3 to TRBJ2-1, with 10 bases lining up with TRBD2. CDR1 is ENHRY, CDR2 SYGVKD, per germline. Trimming removed 10 bases from V and 6 bases from J; junction bases left unmatched: 12. The CDR3 contains 15 residues. The CDR3 nucleotides are TGTGCCAGCATTCACGGACTAGCGGAAATCAATGAGCAGTTCTTC. It codes for CASIHGLAEINEQFF.

This clonotype occurred many times. This chain links TRBV15 with TRBJ2-4, with 9 bases that match TRBD2. CDR1 is LNHNV, CDR2 YYDKDF, per germline (reference sequence). V dropped 4 bases and J dropped 6; count of bases not matched to a gene: 4. The CDR3 is 14 residues long. The CDR3 reads CATSTSGVGNIQYF. The CDR3 DNA follows: TGTGCCACCAGCACTAGCGGGGTCGGAAACATTCAGTACTTC. Together with reference TRBV15 and TRBJ2-4, the CDR3 gives the full variable domain: DAMVIQNPRYQVTQFGKPVTLSCSQTLNHNVMYWYQQKSSQAPKLLFHYYDKDFNNEADTPDNFQSRRPNTSFCFLDIRSPGLGDTAMYLCATSTSGVGNIQYFGAGTRLSVL.

The V gene is TRBV7-2, the J gene TRBJ2-1; a possible D gene is TRBD1 (5 bases). The CDR3 length is 16 residues. V was trimmed by 5 bases and J by 5 bases, leaving 19 bases between them. The germline CDR1 and CDR2 sequences are SGHTA and FQGNSA. Here the CDR3 reads CASSAPGKKPHNEQFF. The CDR3 DNA reads as TGTGCCAGCAGCGCCCCAGGGAAAAAACCTCACAATGAGCAGTTCTTC.

The CDR3 nucleotides are TGTGCCAGCAGCTCGAGACAGCTGAGGTGGGAGACCCAGTACTTC. Residues: CASSSRQLRWETQYF. The chain combines TRBV7-2 with TRBJ2-5; perhaps TRBD1 as D (5 bases). In germline, CDR1 is SGHTA, CDR2 FQGNSA. Trimming cost V 4 bases and J 5 bases, with 17 bases left between them. The CDR3 has 15 amino acids.

This clonotype has a count of ten or more. The rearrangement uses TRBV12-3 or TRBV12-4 and TRBJ1-2, with 9 bases fitting TRBD1. The CDR3 contains 15 residues. With V trimmed by 5 bases and J by 1 base, 5 bases remained unmatched. CDR3 sequence reads: CASSDRTGVNYGYTF. The CDR3 region has the DNA TGTGCCAGCAGTGACCGGACAGGGGTTAACTATGGCTACACCTTC.

The genes are TRBV4-1 and TRBJ1-1, with D possibly TRBD1 on 6 matching bases. Trimming took 4 bases from V and 1 from J, leaving 13 bases between them. The germline V gene encodes CDR1 MGHRA and CDR2 YSYEKL. CDR3 length: 15 amino acids. This CDR3 reads CASSPPGAANTEAFF. Written as DNA, the CDR3 is TGCGCCAGCAGCCCCCCGGGGGCAGCGAACACTGAAGCTTTCTTT.